Given below is one TCR beta chain in context. Its antigen is not known. The protocol was immunoSEQ multiplex PCR, while the TCRdb copy is restricted to in-frame clones and leaves out a portion. The data contain about 120,000 clones, around nine tenths of them singletons. This entry belongs to a study of T cell responses to AZD1222 COVID-19 vaccine. Overall study context: Pooled together were second doses at about 4 or about 12 weeks. Study findings and constraints: Recipients of AZD1222 seropositive at baseline numbered only 6 or 7. A mostly white British donor set with more females was recruited, and clonal diversity was possibly underestimated. Close to half of all spike-specific TCRs reportedly target regions of the variants that are unmutated.

CDR3 length: 16 residues. Germline V gene data show CDR1 as SGHDT and CDR2 as YYEEEE. Trimming took off 0 bases at V and 0 bases at J, with 10 bases between the two ends. This rearrangement joins TRBV5-6 to TRBJ2-1, with D maybe TRBD2 (5 bases). The TCR was taken from an adult in good health. The material was peripheral blood, obtained on day 0 of AZD1222 vaccination. This CDR3 is CASSLGTLSSYNEQFF. The CDR3, as DNA: TGTGCCAGCAGCTTGGGGACTCTCAGCTCCTACAATGAGCAGTTCTTC.